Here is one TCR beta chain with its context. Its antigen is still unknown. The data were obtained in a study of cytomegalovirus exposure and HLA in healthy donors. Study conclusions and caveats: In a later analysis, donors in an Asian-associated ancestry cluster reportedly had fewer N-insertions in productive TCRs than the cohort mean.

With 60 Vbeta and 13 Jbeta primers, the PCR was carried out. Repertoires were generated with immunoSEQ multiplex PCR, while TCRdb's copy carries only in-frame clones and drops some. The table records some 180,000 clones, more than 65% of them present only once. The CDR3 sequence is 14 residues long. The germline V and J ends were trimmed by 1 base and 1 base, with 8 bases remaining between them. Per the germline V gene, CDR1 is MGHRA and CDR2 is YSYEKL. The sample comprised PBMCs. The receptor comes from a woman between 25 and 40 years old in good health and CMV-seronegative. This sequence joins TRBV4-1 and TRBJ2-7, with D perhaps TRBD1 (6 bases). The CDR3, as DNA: TGCGCCAGCAGCCAAGCCACAGGGTCCTACGAGCAGTACTTC. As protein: CASSQATGSYEQYF.